This T cell receptor (beta chain) was identified during a study of early T cells in non-severe SARS-CoV-2 infection. Study-level information: Sequencing of unsorted whole blood was done on bulk RNA, leaving chains unpaired.

The germline CDR1 and CDR2 sequences are MNHNY and SVGAGI (reference sequence). CDR3 length: 13 residues. V gave up 5 bases and J gave up 5 bases, with 11 bases separating them. As regards this clonotype: What it recognizes is unknown.

Study observations and caveats: VDJdb matching, biased toward anti-spike CD8 responses, missed private and CD4 specificities.

Researchers tagged individual cDNA molecules with unique molecular identifiers. TCRdb reanalysed the 5' RACE reads using MiXCR and keeps one entry per CDR3 protein. This sample carries tens of thousands of distinct CDR3 sequences, 15% of them seen once, and the ten largest clones take 4.5% to 7%. The sequenced material came from whole blood. This clonotype originated in an adult who was a healthcare worker with PCR-confirmed SARS-CoV-2 infection or an uninfected control (not recorded which). This rearrangement joins TRBV6-6 to TRBJ2-3; possibly TRBD1 for D (5 bases). The CDR3 reads CASSPRQKDTQYF. The CDR3 coding sequence is TGTGCCAGCAGTCCGCGACAGAAAGATACGCAGTATTTT.